The 30 T cell receptor beta chains reported below all come from one sample, sequenced in a study of cytomegalovirus exposure and HLA in healthy donors. The protocol was immunoSEQ multiplex PCR, while the TCRdb copy is restricted to in-frame clones and leaves out a portion. The sample has 120,000 to 150,000 clones; 85% to 90% are singletons. What was sequenced was PBMCs. These receptors originate from a woman younger than 35 in good health and CMV-seropositive.

This chain links TRBV10-3 with TRBJ1-2; a weak D match, TRBD1 (5 bases). Germline V gives CDR1 ENHRY, CDR2 SYGVKD. Trimming removed 4 bases at V and 6 bases at J, with 15 bases between. The CDR3 is made up of 14 amino acids. CDR3 sequence (DNA): TGTGCCATCAGTGCCTCCTGGGAGGACAATGGCTACACCTTC. This encodes CAISASWEDNGYTF.

Here the CDR3 reads CASSPQQRTDTQYF. The CDR3 nucleotides read TGTGCCAGCTCACCACAACAGAGAACAGATACGCAGTATTTT. V gene TRBV18 combines with J gene TRBJ2-3; D ambiguous. The CDR3 runs to 14 residues. Germline lookup yields CDR1 KGHSH and CDR2 LQKENI. V lost 1 base and J lost 3, with 8 bases in between.

Concerning this clone: The junction departs from the called germline gene at one end, perhaps through a read error. The rearrangement joins TRBV7-9 to TRBJ2-1; 7 bases line up with TRBD2. This CDR3 region has 16 residues. Germline V CDR1 and CDR2: SEHNR, FQNEAQ (reference sequence). In nucleotides, the CDR3 is TGTGCCAGCAGCTTCCCTAGCGGAGTCTCCCACAATGAGCAGTTCTTC. This gives the protein CASSFPSGVSHNEQFF.

DNA for the CDR3: TGCGCCAGCAGCTTTTCGGGAGGAACCTACAATGAGCAGTTCTTC. Its translation is CASSFSGGTYNEQFF. The chain has TRBV5-1 and TRBJ2-1; TRBD2 agrees at 7 bases. This CDR3 has 15 residues. In germline, CDR1 is SGHRS, CDR2 YFSETQ. V shed 2 bases and J 2 bases; nucleotides not matched to a gene: 4.

The chain links TRBV4-2 to TRBJ1-5, with no clear D. The V and J ends lost 0 bases and 6 bases respectively, with 12 bases between them. Germline CDR1 and CDR2: LGHNA and YNFKEQ. This CDR3 contains 15 residues. In nucleotides, the CDR3 is TGTGCCAGCAGCCAAGAGTTGTCAGGCCGTCAGCCCCAGCATTTT. Its protein product is CASSQELSGRQPQHF.

The chain is built from TRBV7-8 and TRBJ1-5, with a tentative D call TRBD1 (5 bases). Germline CDR1 is SGHVS and CDR2 is FQNEAQ. CDR3 length equals 17 residues. Trimming shortened V by 6 bases and J by 0 bases, and 18 bases separated the two germline ends. This CDR3 is CASSISAGQNSNQPQHF. The CDR3 region has the DNA TGTGCCAGCAGTATTAGCGCGGGGCAGAATAGCAATCAGCCCCAGCATTTT.

The chain combines TRBV27 with TRBJ1-2; D unclear. The V gene's germline CDR1 is MNHEY and CDR2 SMNVEV (reference sequence). V lost 6 bases to trimming and J lost 8 bases, with 13 bases between them. The length of the CDR3 is 12 residues. CDR3 amino acids: CASRYPRRGYTF. The CDR3, as DNA: TGTGCCAGCAGATACCCCAGGAGGGGCTACACCTTC.

The V and J genes are TRBV2 and TRBJ2-5; possibly TRBD1 for D (6 bases). Germline loops: CDR1 SNHLY, CDR2 FYNNEI. V shed 5 bases and J shed 5 bases, with 15 bases lying between them. This CDR3 is built from 14 residues. The CDR3 sequence: CASSHRAPGETQYF. The CDR3 coding sequence is TGTGCCAGCAGTCACAGGGCCCCGGGGGAGACCCAGTACTTC. The full variable domain, with the rest looked up from reference TRBV2 and TRBJ2-5, is EPEVTQTPSHQVTQMGQEVILRCVPISNHLYFYWYRQILGQKVEFLVSFYNNEISEKSEIFDDQFSVERPDGSNFTLKIRSTKLEDSAMYFCASSHRAPGETQYFGPGTRLLVL.

V is TRBV28 and J is TRBJ1-1; D not resolved. Trimming pared 10 bases from V and 4 bases from J, leaving 13 bases between. Germline loops: CDR1 MDHEN, CDR2 SYDVKM. The CDR3 length is 12 residues. The DNA for the CDR3 is TGTGCCACCTCTCAAGGAGGCACTGAAGCTTTCTTT. As protein: CATSQGGTEAFF.

The chain employs TRBV4-1 and TRBJ2-7; D perhaps matches TRBD1 (6 bases). The CDR3 has 17 residues. CDR1 is MGHRA, CDR2 YSYEKL, per germline. Between the trimmed V and J ends, which lost 3 bases and 0 bases, there was a span of 18 bases. This CDR3 reads CASSQTPRTASSYEQYF. The DNA of the CDR3 is TGCGCCAGCAGCCAGACCCCCCGGACAGCCTCCTCCTACGAGCAGTACTTC.

This clone was counted once. The V call is TRBV18, the J call TRBJ2-6; TRBD1 matches 9 bases. Germline V gene lookup returns CDR1 KGHSH and CDR2 LQKENI. Trimming cost V 4 bases and J 0 bases; bases outside gene matches: 7. This CDR3 is 18 amino acids long. The CDR3 region is CASSLTGGGRSGANVLTF. The DNA for the CDR3 is TGTGCCAGCTCACTAACAGGGGGCGGACGCTCTGGGGCCAACGTCCTGACTTTC.

The chain combines TRBV6-5 with TRBJ2-1; TRBD2 agrees at 8 bases. This CDR3 region has 14 residues. Germline CDR1 reads MNHEY; CDR2 reads SVGAGI. The V and J ends lost 5 bases and 6 bases, in that order; junction bases with no gene match: 6. This CDR3 is CASSPPGRVNEQFF. The CDR3 bases are TGTGCCAGCAGTCCCCCCGGGAGGGTCAATGAGCAGTTCTTC.

V usage is TRBV5-1 and J usage is TRBJ2-5; TRBD1 agrees at 8 bases. This CDR3 contains 15 residues. Looked up from germline, CDR1 is SGHRS and CDR2 is YFSETQ. After removal of 0 bases from V and 7 bases from J, the junction contained 8 bases not matched to a gene. CDR3 sequence (DNA): TGCGCCAGCAGCTTGGCCGTGGGACAGGAAGGGACCCAGTACTTC. Translating gives CASSLAVGQEGTQYF.

In DNA, the CDR3 is TGTGCCAGCAGGCTGACTAGCGGGAGTTCGGGGCAAGAGACCCAGTACTTC. Protein sequence: CASRLTSGSSGQETQYF. The chain carries TRBV27 and TRBJ2-5; 12 nucleotides line up with TRBD2. V lost 6 bases to trimming and J lost 2 bases; unmatched junction nucleotides: 10. This CDR3 is built from 17 residues. Looked up from germline, CDR1 is MNHEY and CDR2 is SMNVEV (reference sequence).

This rearrangement joins TRBV4-2 to TRBJ2-7; D is ambiguous. Trimming took 2 bases from V and 7 from J, leaving 15 bases between them. CDR1 is LGHNA, CDR2 YNFKEQ, per germline. CDR3 length equals 14 residues. CDR3 protein: CASSQSDGVVEQYF. The CDR3 region has the DNA TGTGCCAGCAGCCAAAGCGACGGAGTAGTGGAGCAGTACTTC.

About this clone itself: Other nucleotide sequences from this sample produce the same CDR3. The chain employs TRBV30 and TRBJ1-5; a weak D match, TRBD1 (6 bases). V was clipped by 0 bases and J by 7 bases, with 10 bases between them. The germline gives CDR1 GTSNPN, CDR2 SVGIG (reference sequence). The CDR3 length is 13 residues. The DNA of the CDR3 is TGTGCCTGGAGTGTACAGGGCGGACAGCCCCAGCATTTT. Translation gives CAWSVQGGQPQHF.

In its sample, this clone was seen a few times. The chain carries TRBV23-1 and TRBJ1-2, with D perhaps matching TRBD1 (5 bases). TRBV23-1 is an ORF, with its function uncertain. The CDR3 consists of 16 residues. Trimming shortened V by 2 bases and J by 4 bases, and 17 bases separated the two germline ends. DNA for the CDR3: TGCGCCAGCAGTCAACCCGAGGAGGGGCCCCCCTATGGCTACACCTTC. Translating gives CASSQPEEGPPYGYTF.

The CDR3 nucleotides are TGTGCCAGCGCCTGGGACAGGGCGAACACTGAAGCTTTCTTT. Its translation is CASAWDRANTEAFF. The rearrangement links TRBV5-6 to TRBJ1-1, with TRBD1 matching over 9 bases. Germline V CDR1 and CDR2: SGHDT, YYEEEE. The CDR3 is 14 amino acids. The junction had 5 bases not matched to a gene; V was cut back by 7 bases and J by 1 base.

The chain has TRBV6-7 and TRBJ2-1, with D perhaps TRBD1 (6 bases). TRBV6-7 is assigned to the ORF class and has an uncertain function. The CDR3 has 15 amino acids. Trimming pared 5 bases from V and 3 bases from J, leaving 14 bases between. The DNA for the CDR3 is TGTGCCAGCAGTGACCAGGGGAGAATCTACAATGAGCAGTTCTTC. It is translated as CASSDQGRIYNEQFF.

V gene TRBV4-1 combines with J gene TRBJ2-2; unclear D gene. The germline V gene has CDR1 MGHRA and CDR2 YSYEKL. The CDR3 extends over 13 amino acids. With 3 bases removed from V and 2 bases from J, the gap between germline ends came to 4 bases. CDR3 sequence reads: CASSQSNTGELFF. CDR3 sequence (DNA): TGCGCCAGCAGCCAGTCTAACACCGGGGAGCTGTTTTTT.

This clone appeared once. The chain carries TRBV5-4 and TRBJ1-2; 9 bases are a match to TRBD1. Germline assignment: CDR1 SGHNT and CDR2 YYREEE (reference sequence). V shed 4 bases and J 1 base; nucleotides not matched to a gene: 5. This CDR3 contains 15 residues. The CDR3 DNA sequence: TGTGCCAGCAGCAAACCGGGACAGGGTAACTATGGCTACACCTTC. Protein product: CASSKPGQGNYGYTF. Full variable domain (remainder filled in from reference TRBV5-4 and TRBJ1-2): ETGVTQSPTHLIKTRGQQVTLRCSSQSGHNTVSWYQQALGQGPQFIFQYYREEENGRGNFPPRFSGLQFPNYSSELNVNALELDDSALYLCASSKPGQGNYGYTFGSGTRLTVV.

The rearrangement links TRBV5-4 to TRBJ2-1; D is unclear. Trimming pared 0 bases from V and 0 bases from J, leaving 7 bases between. The CDR3 runs to 15 residues. CDR1 and CDR2 from the germline V gene are SGHNT and YYREEE (reference sequence). The CDR3: CASSLDASSYNEQFF. The CDR3 region has the DNA TGTGCCAGCAGCTTGGACGCGAGCTCCTACAATGAGCAGTTCTTC.

This clone was counted between two and nine times. The gene calls are TRBV10-1 and TRBJ2-7; 13 bases line up with TRBD2. The ends lost 0 bases at V and 3 bases at J; junction bases unmatched: 5. Germline CDR1 WNHNN, CDR2 SYGVQD (reference sequence). The CDR3 has 17 residues. The CDR3 region is CASSESVWTSGSYEQYF. The CDR3 DNA is TGCGCCAGCAGTGAGTCAGTGTGGACTAGCGGGAGCTACGAGCAGTACTTC.

The chain joins TRBV7-3 to TRBJ2-1; 10 bases match TRBD2. The V gene's germline CDR1 is SGHTA and CDR2 FQGTGA. CDR3 length: 17 amino acids. Trimming took 2 bases from V and 4 from J; bases not matched to a gene: 8. This CDR3 is CASSLGPIAGGYNEQFF. CDR3 nucleotides: TGTGCCAGCAGCTTAGGGCCTATAGCGGGAGGTTACAATGAGCAGTTCTTC.

The chain joins TRBV7-3 to TRBJ2-1; 10 bases map to TRBD1. V shed 5 bases and J 9 bases; nucleotides not matched to a gene: 10. Germline loops: CDR1 SGHTA, CDR2 FQGTGA. There are 15 residues in the CDR3. The CDR3 is CASSASGTGVTEQFF. The CDR3 DNA reads TGTGCCAGCAGCGCCTCCGGGACAGGGGTCACTGAGCAGTTCTTC.

The chain links TRBV5-1 to TRBJ2-7; weak D call: TRBD2 (6 bases). Trimming left V 4 bases short and J 4 bases short, with 18 bases between. Germline V CDR1 and CDR2: SGHRS, YFSETQ. The CDR3 is made up of 15 amino acids. The CDR3 DNA reads TGCGCCAGCAGCCCGGCCTCCGTAGGGAGGTACGAGCAGTACTTC. Its protein product is CASSPASVGRYEQYF. The variable domain in full, completed from reference TRBV5-1 and TRBJ2-7, reads KAGVTQTPRYLIKTRGQQVTLSCSPISGHRSVSWYQQTPGQGLQFLFEYFSETQRNKGNFPGRFSGRQFSNSRSEMNVSTLELGDSALYLCASSPASVGRYEQYFGPGTRLTVT.

The genes are TRBV4-1 and TRBJ2-1; D ambiguous. CDR3 length: 17 amino acids. CDR1 and CDR2 from the germline V gene are MGHRA and YSYEKL. Trimming took 0 bases from V and 5 from J, leaving 17 bases between them. The CDR3 loop reads CASSQDLGTPRDNEQFF. The CDR3 coding sequence is TGCGCCAGCAGCCAAGATCTTGGAACCCCCCGGGACAATGAGCAGTTCTTC.

The V gene is TRBV7-2, the J gene TRBJ2-2; TRBD2 matches at 10 bases. The ends lost 5 bases at V and 1 base at J; junction bases unmatched: 10. This CDR3 is built from 18 residues. CDR1 and CDR2 from the germline V gene are SGHTA and FQGNSA. Here the CDR3 DNA reads TGTGCCAGCAGCCCCCGACTAGCGGGCCTTATGAACACCGGGGAGCTGTTTTTT. This gives the protein CASSPRLAGLMNTGELFF.

V gene TRBV14 combines with J gene TRBJ2-7, with TRBD2 as a possible D gene (6 bases). V was cut by 6 bases and J by 2 bases, with 14 bases left in between. Germline V gene lookup returns CDR1 SGHDN and CDR2 FVKESK. This CDR3 has 14 amino acids. The CDR3 reads CASSRAGTPYEQYF. The CDR3 DNA is TGTGCCAGCAGTCGGGCAGGGACTCCCTACGAGCAGTACTTC.

The V call is TRBV20-1, the J call TRBJ2-7; D unresolved. Trimming removed 3 bases at V and 6 bases at J, with 9 bases between. There are 11 residues in the CDR3. CDR1 is DFQATT and CDR2 is SNEGSKA in the germline V gene (reference sequence). In DNA, the CDR3 is TGCAGTGCTAGGGCCCCTTTCGAGCAGTACTTC. Its protein product is CSARAPFEQYF.